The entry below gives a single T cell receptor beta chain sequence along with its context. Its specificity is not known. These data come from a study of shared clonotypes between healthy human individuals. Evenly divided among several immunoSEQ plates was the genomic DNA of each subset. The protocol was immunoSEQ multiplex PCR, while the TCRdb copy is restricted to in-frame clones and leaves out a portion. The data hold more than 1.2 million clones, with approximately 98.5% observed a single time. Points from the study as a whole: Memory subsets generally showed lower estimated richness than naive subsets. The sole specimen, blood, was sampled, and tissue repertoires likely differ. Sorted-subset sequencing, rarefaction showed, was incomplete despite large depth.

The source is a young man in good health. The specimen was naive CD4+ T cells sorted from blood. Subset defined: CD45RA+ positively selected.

CDR3 residues: CATTFHEQYF. Written as DNA, the CDR3 is TGTGCCACCACCTTTCACGAGCAGTACTTC. The V and J genes are TRBV21-1 and TRBJ2-7. TRBV21-1 is described as a pseudogene. The CDR3 has 10 amino acids.